The clone carrying this T cell receptor beta chain occurred a few times. Its specificity is not known. From the RT-PCR reads, TCRdb called clonotypes with MiXCR, one entry per CDR3 protein. The sample has hundreds of thousands of distinct CDR3 sequences, around 13% seen once. Trimming removed 5 bases from V and 6 bases from J; junction bases left unmatched: 8. This CDR3 has 15 amino acids. The record originates from a study of response to subunit inactivated influenza vaccine. Study-wide points: After each seasonal influenza vaccination, few new T cells are recruited, the authors suggested.

The starting material was PBMCs from blood, obtained less than 15 days before vaccination. J is TRBJ2-2 and V is TRBV12-3 or TRBV12-4; TRBD2 matches at 8 bases. The TCR originated in a man aged 50 to 59 who received an inactivated influenza vaccine. DNA for the CDR3: TGTGCCAGCAGTAGAGCGGGAGCCTCAGCCGGGGAGCTGTTTTTT. It yields the protein CASSRAGASAGELFF.